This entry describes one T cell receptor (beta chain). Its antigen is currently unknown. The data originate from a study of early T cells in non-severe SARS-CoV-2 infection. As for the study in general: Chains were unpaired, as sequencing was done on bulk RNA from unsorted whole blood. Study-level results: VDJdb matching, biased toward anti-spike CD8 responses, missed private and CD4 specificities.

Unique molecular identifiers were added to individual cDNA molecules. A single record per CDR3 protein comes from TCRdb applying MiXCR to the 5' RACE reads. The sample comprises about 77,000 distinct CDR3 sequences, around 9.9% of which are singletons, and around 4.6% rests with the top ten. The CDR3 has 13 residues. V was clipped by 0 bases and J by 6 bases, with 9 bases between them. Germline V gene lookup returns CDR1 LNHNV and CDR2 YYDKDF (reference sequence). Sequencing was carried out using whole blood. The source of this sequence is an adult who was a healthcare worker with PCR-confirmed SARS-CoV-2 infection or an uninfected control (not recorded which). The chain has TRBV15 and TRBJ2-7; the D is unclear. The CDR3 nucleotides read TGTGCCACCAGCAGAGATAGGCCAGCCGAGCAGTACTTC. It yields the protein CATSRDRPAEQYF.